These 11 T cell receptor beta chains share one sample of origin, sequenced in a study of blood T cell repertoires in COVID-19. Clones were read by immunoSEQ multiplex PCR, and TCRdb kept only the in-frame ones, dropping some. The sample yields almost 45,000 clones, roughly 73% seen once. The sample comprised peripheral blood. The source is a man older than 75 with acute or convalescent COVID-19.

This chain links TRBV6-5 with TRBJ2-3, with D hard to call. Germline V gene sequence: CDR1 MNHEY, CDR2 SVGAGI. V shed 7 bases and J shed 2 bases, with 13 bases lying between them. The CDR3 extends over 14 amino acids. The CDR3 region is CASKTGLDTDTQYF. CDR3 nucleotide sequence: TGTGCCAGCAAAACGGGTCTAGACACAGATACGCAGTATTTT.

V gene TRBV19 combines with J gene TRBJ1-2; the D gene is possibly TRBD1 (5 bases). V lost 11 bases and J lost 4, with 20 bases in between. Looked up from germline, CDR1 is LNHDA and CDR2 is SQIVND (reference sequence). The CDR3 runs 14 residues. CDR3 nucleotides: TGTGCCCAAAGGGCCTCCAGGGCGCGCTATGGCTACACCTTC. Translated: CAQRASRARYGYTF.

The V gene is TRBV11-2, the J gene TRBJ2-3, with unresolved D. The length of the CDR3 is 13 residues. Germline V gene lookup returns CDR1 SGHAT and CDR2 FQNNGV. Trimming pared 3 bases from V and 3 bases from J, leaving 7 bases between. Here the CDR3 reads CASSFSITDTQYF. The CDR3 nucleotides are TGTGCCAGCAGCTTTAGCATAACAGATACGCAGTATTTT.

This clone has only a few counts. The rearrangement uses TRBV4-1 and TRBJ2-1; D is possibly TRBD2 (5 bases). The germline V and J ends were trimmed by 1 base and 15 bases, with 25 bases remaining between them. Per the germline V gene, CDR1 is MGHRA and CDR2 is YSYEKL. This CDR3 is 16 amino acids long. For the CDR3, the DNA is TGCGCCAGCAGCCAAGTCCAGCGGCTGATCAACCCTGGGCGGTTCTTC. Translating gives CASSQVQRLINPGRFF.

The V call is TRBV7-3, the J call TRBJ2-1; the match to TRBD1 covers 8 bases. The CDR3 is 13 amino acids. Trimming cost V 4 bases and J 7 bases; bases outside gene matches: 3. In germline, CDR1 is SGHTA, CDR2 FQGTGA. CDR3 DNA sequence: TGTGCCAGCAGCTCGGACAGGGAGAATGAGCAGTTCTTC. Protein product: CASSSDRENEQFF.

The chain couples TRBV4-2 to TRBJ2-1; 7 bases match TRBD2. Germline CDR1 is LGHNA and CDR2 is YNFKEQ. This CDR3 is 15 amino acids long. J was trimmed by 6 bases and V by 6 bases; bases with no gene match: 11. CDR3 loop: CASSQGGSPTNEQFF. The DNA for the CDR3 is TGTGCCAGCAGTCAGGGAGGGAGCCCTACCAATGAGCAGTTCTTC.

V is TRBV5-4 and J is TRBJ2-1, with D tentatively TRBD1 (5 bases). Trimming pared 3 bases from V and 7 bases from J, leaving 17 bases between. Per germline, CDR1 SGHNT and CDR2 YYREEE (reference sequence). The CDR3 is made up of 15 amino acids. CDR3 sequence reads: CASSSGAGKENEQFF. CDR3 coding DNA: TGTGCCAGCAGCTCAGGAGCAGGGAAGGAGAATGAGCAGTTCTTC.

This clone was observed a single time. J is TRBJ1-1 and V is TRBV7-2; no firm D call. Germline V gene data show CDR1 as SGHTA and CDR2 as FQGNSA. Trimming removed 5 bases from V and 4 bases from J, with 11 bases in between. The CDR3 is 13 amino acids. CDR3 sequence (DNA): TGTGCCAGCAGCCCCCAGGCGGGCACTGAAGCTTTCTTT. This encodes CASSPQAGTEAFF.

CDR3 nucleotides: TGTGCCAGCAGCCCGGGAGCGGGGCCCGCAGATACGCAGTATTTT. Translating it yields CASSPGAGPADTQYF. The V call is TRBV5-6, the J call TRBJ2-3; 7 bases align to TRBD2. The CDR3 spans 15 residues. The J segment lost 4 bases and the V segment lost 4 bases, leaving 9 bases of the junction unmatched. Germline V gene lookup returns CDR1 SGHDT and CDR2 YYEEEE.

This clone was recorded only once. The chain joins TRBV6-5 to TRBJ2-3; no clear D gene. Germline V gene sequence: CDR1 MNHEY, CDR2 SVGAGI. V shed 8 bases and J shed 0 bases, with 9 bases lying between them. There are 13 residues in the CDR3. CDR3 protein: CASGPHSTDTQYF. CDR3 bases: TGTGCCAGCGGGCCCCATAGCACAGATACGCAGTATTTT.

The gene calls are TRBV28 and TRBJ2-7; TRBD1 is a possible D gene (5 bases). Germline V gives CDR1 MDHEN, CDR2 SYDVKM. The CDR3 is 16 amino acids. V was clipped by 3 bases and J by 0 bases, with 15 bases between them. The CDR3 DNA reads as TGTGCCAGCAGTTTGAGTCCAGGGCACCTCTCCTACGAGCAGTACTTC. This sequence encodes CASSLSPGHLSYEQYF.